One and the same sample provided the 31 T cell receptor beta chains below, sequenced in a study of T cell responses to AZD1222 COVID-19 vaccine. Measured with immunoSEQ multiplex PCR; TCRdb has only the in-frame clones, and not every one. This sample has approximately 270,000 clones, with approximately 94% found just once. The starting material was peripheral blood, obtained 28 days after the second AZD1222 dose. Receptors were obtained from an adult who received the AZD1222 COVID-19 vaccine.

This clone was seen a few times. The rearrangement joins TRBV5-4 to TRBJ1-5; 9 bases match TRBD1. V lost 5 bases to trimming and J lost 5 bases; unmatched junction nucleotides: 11. This CDR3 comprises 16 residues. Germline V gene lookup returns CDR1 SGHNT and CDR2 YYREEE (reference sequence). The CDR3 region has the DNA TGTGCCAGCAGACCTGTCCGGACAGGGGTCCATCAGCCCCAGCATTTT. It codes for CASRPVRTGVHQPQHF. The whole variable domain, remainder taken from reference TRBV5-4 and TRBJ1-5, is ETGVTQSPTHLIKTRGQQVTLRCSSQSGHNTVSWYQQALGQGPQFIFQYYREEENGRGNFPPRFSGLQFPNYSSELNVNALELDDSALYLCASRPVRTGVHQPQHFGDGTRLSIL.

The chain uses TRBV7-9 and TRBJ2-1; 9 bases are a match to TRBD2. CDR1 and CDR2 (germline): SEHNR, FQNEAQ (reference sequence). CDR3 length: 14 residues. Unmatched junction bases numbered 6, after V lost 5 bases and J lost 7 bases. The CDR3 sequence is CASSLASGTNEQFF. CDR3 in DNA: TGTGCCAGCAGCCTCGCTAGCGGGACTAATGAGCAGTTCTTC.

The chain joins TRBV5-1 to TRBJ2-7; the match to TRBD1 covers 10 bases. The germline V gene has CDR1 SGHRS and CDR2 YFSETQ. CDR3 length equals 14 residues. V lost 4 bases to trimming and J lost 5 bases; unmatched junction nucleotides: 6. The CDR3 region has the DNA TGCGCCAGCAGCGTGGGACAGGGGCCCCACGAGCAGTACTTC. Protein: CASSVGQGPHEQYF.

This clone was found once. J is TRBJ2-3 and V is TRBV11-2, with TRBD1 matching over 9 bases. V shed 3 bases and J 3 bases; nucleotides not matched to a gene: 4. There are 15 residues in the CDR3. CDR1 and CDR2 (germline): SGHAT, FQNNGV. DNA of the CDR3: TGTGCCAGCAGCTTTGGACAGGGGAGGACAGATACGCAGTATTTT. It translates to CASSFGQGRTDTQYF.

The chain is built from TRBV4-3 and TRBJ1-6; 10 bases line up with TRBD1. The CDR3 totals 18 residues. Per the germline V gene, CDR1 is LGHNA and CDR2 is YSLEER. With 5 bases clipped from V and 9 bases from J, the junction kept 16 bases outside the gene matches. The CDR3 is CASSSVTGGADVFSPLHF. As DNA, the CDR3 is TGCGCCAGCAGCTCCGTGACAGGGGGCGCCGATGTCTTTTCACCCCTCCACTTT.

This clone was detected only once. The chain employs TRBV7-2 and TRBJ1-4, with TRBD1 as a possible D gene (6 bases). CDR3 length: 16 amino acids. V was trimmed by 1 base and J by 7 bases, leaving 16 bases between them. The V gene's germline CDR1 is SGHTA and CDR2 FQGNSA. CDR3 in DNA: TGTGCCAGCAGCTTAGACCTGCGGGGGCGAGGTGAAAAACTGTTTTTT. Protein sequence: CASSLDLRGRGEKLFF.

The rearrangement joins TRBV28 to TRBJ2-1, with 8 bases matching TRBD2. This CDR3 has 17 residues. In germline, CDR1 is MDHEN, CDR2 SYDVKM. V trimming: 7 bases; J trimming: 6 bases; junction bases outside the gene matches: 17. CDR3: CASKAWSGGPGGNEQFF. The CDR3 DNA reads as TGTGCCAGCAAGGCGTGGAGCGGGGGCCCTGGGGGCAATGAGCAGTTCTTC.

V usage is TRBV4-1 and J usage is TRBJ2-1, with 14 bases aligning to TRBD2. Unmatched junction bases numbered 6, after V lost 3 bases and J lost 8 bases. The CDR3 is 16 residues long. Per germline, CDR1 MGHRA and CDR2 YSYEKL. The CDR3 nucleotides are TGCGCCAGCAGCCAGACTAGCGGGAGGGCTTTGGATGAGCAGTTCTTC. This sequence encodes CASSQTSGRALDEQFF.

V usage is TRBV5-1 and J usage is TRBJ2-3; TRBD1 aligns across 7 bases. Germline V gene lookup returns CDR1 SGHRS and CDR2 YFSETQ. The J segment lost 7 bases and the V segment lost 2 bases, leaving 7 bases of the junction unmatched. CDR3 length: 14 residues. In nucleotides, the CDR3 is TGCGCCAGCAGCTTCCAGGGGGACGGGAATACGCAGTATTTT. It translates to CASSFQGDGNTQYF.

On this clone itself: The junction shows a germline mismatch at one end, possibly a read error. This chain links TRBV28 with TRBJ2-7; possibly TRBD1 for D (6 bases). Germline lookup yields CDR1 MDHEN and CDR2 SYDVKM. This CDR3 region has 13 residues. The CDR3 sequence is CASRSSGAPNLSF. Written as DNA, the CDR3 is TGTGCCAGCAGATCATCAGGGGCCCCGAATTTATCCTTC. Together with reference TRBV28 and TRBJ2-7, the CDR3 gives the full variable domain: DVKVTQSSRYLVKRTGEKVFLECVQDMDHENMFWYRQDPGLGLRLIYFSYDVKMKEKGDIPEGYSVSREKKERFSLILESASTNQTSMYLCASRSSGAPNLSFGPGTRLTVT.

The genes are TRBV5-1 and TRBJ1-2; weak D call: TRBD1 (5 bases). Between the trimmed V and J ends, which lost 7 bases and 4 bases, there was a span of 14 bases. CDR1 is SGHRS and CDR2 is YFSETQ in the germline V gene. CDR3 size: 13 residues. CDR3 DNA: TGCGCCAGCTCCGGGACTGGCGCCTATGGCTACACCTTC. It codes for CASSGTGAYGYTF.

The CDR3 reads CASSLPGLNEQYF. The CDR3, as DNA: TGTGCCAGCAGTTTACCGGGGCTGAACGAGCAGTACTTC. The chain uses TRBV28 and TRBJ2-7, with D perhaps given as TRBD1 or TRBD2 (5 bases each). This CDR3 contains 13 residues. V was cut by 2 bases and J by 5 bases, with 10 bases left in between. Per germline, CDR1 MDHEN and CDR2 SYDVKM.

V and J are TRBV6-2 or TRBV6-3 and TRBJ2-7; 7 nucleotides align to TRBD2. Trimming cost V 2 bases and J 4 bases; bases outside gene matches: 2. There are 13 residues in the CDR3. From germline, CDR1 is MNHEY and CDR2 SVGEGT. The CDR3 nucleotides are TGTGCCAGCAGTTACCGGGGGGATTACGAGCAGTACTTC. This codes for CASSYRGDYEQYF.

The chain recombines TRBV28 with TRBJ2-1, with TRBD1 matching 10 bases. V was clipped by 6 bases and J by 8 bases; unmatched bases: 10. The CDR3 loop spans 15 amino acids. Germline loops: CDR1 MDHEN, CDR2 SYDVKM. The CDR3 is CASSPRDRGRYEQFF. Written as DNA, the CDR3 is TGTGCCAGCAGCCCCCGGGACAGGGGAAGGTATGAGCAGTTCTTC.

The chain uses TRBV5-1 and TRBJ2-1; possibly TRBD1 for D (6 bases). Per the germline V gene, CDR1 is SGHRS and CDR2 is YFSETQ. The V gene lost 6 bases and the J gene lost 9 bases, with 16 bases spanning the gap. The CDR3 loop spans 13 amino acids. Here the CDR3 reads CASNIGQSAEQFF. CDR3 DNA sequence: TGCGCCAGCAACATTGGACAGTCAGCTGAGCAGTTCTTC.

J is TRBJ2-1 and V is TRBV3-1 (or the pseudogene TRBV3-2); 7 nucleotides align to TRBD2. The V gene's germline CDR1 is LGHDT and CDR2 YNNKEL (reference sequence). This CDR3 region has 18 residues. V shed 4 bases, J shed 0 bases, and the junction held 12 bases outside the gene matches. The CDR3, as DNA: TGTGCCAGCAGCCCCGGAGGGATACCGGGGGGCTCCTACAATGAGCAGTTCTTC. Amino acids: CASSPGGIPGGSYNEQFF.

The genes are TRBV19 and TRBJ1-2, with D perhaps matching TRBD1 (6 bases). The CDR3 contains 15 residues. Per germline, CDR1 LNHDA and CDR2 SQIVND (reference sequence). The germline V and J ends were trimmed by 4 bases and 5 bases, with 17 bases remaining between them. CDR3 in amino acids: CASSTFRDNGYGYTF. The CDR3 DNA reads TGTGCCAGTAGTACCTTCAGGGACAATGGGTATGGCTACACCTTC.

The rearrangement links TRBV29-1 to TRBJ2-3; TRBD1 agrees at 9 bases. J was trimmed by 3 bases and V by 5 bases; bases with no gene match: 3. The CDR3 length is 13 residues. Germline V CDR1 and CDR2: SQVTM, ANQGSEA. The CDR3 region has the DNA TGCAGCGTTCGCGGACAGGGGACAGATACGCAGTATTTT. This sequence encodes CSVRGQGTDTQYF.

The gene calls are TRBV14 and TRBJ2-1; tentatively, D is TRBD1 or TRBD2 (5 bases each). CDR1 and CDR2 (germline): SGHDN, FVKESK. Trimming stripped 4 bases from V and 3 bases from J, with 7 bases between. The CDR3 length is 13 residues. The CDR3 sequence is CASSRGSYNEQFF. The DNA of the CDR3 is TGTGCCAGCAGCCGGGGGAGCTACAATGAGCAGTTCTTC.

The V gene is TRBV10-3, the J gene TRBJ2-7, with 12 bases matching TRBD2. V lost 3 bases and J lost 0; bases outside the gene matches: 9. Germline-derived CDR1 and CDR2 are ENHRY and SYGVKD. There are 18 residues in the CDR3. CDR3 coding DNA: TGTGCCATCAGTGACCCAGATGGACTAGCGGGGAGCTCCTACGAGCAGTACTTC. Translation: CAISDPDGLAGSSYEQYF.

This CDR3 is CASSIPSGGTSDTQYF. CDR3 coding DNA: TGTGCCAGTAGTATCCCTAGCGGGGGGACCTCAGATACGCAGTATTTT. This chain joins TRBV19 and TRBJ2-3; 11 bases fit TRBD2. The CDR3 consists of 16 residues. CDR1 and CDR2 (germline): LNHDA, SQIVND (reference sequence). V shed 3 bases and J 4 bases; nucleotides not matched to a gene: 6.

The chain couples TRBV29-1 to TRBJ1-2; D may be TRBD1 (5 bases). The CDR3 runs 12 residues. The germline CDR1 and CDR2 sequences are SQVTM and ANQGSEA. Between the trimmed V and J ends, which lost 2 bases and 8 bases, there was a span of 12 bases. CDR3 DNA sequence: TGCAGCGTTGAAACCCAGGGAGGCGGCTACACCTTC. Its protein product is CSVETQGGGYTF.

This chain uses TRBV27 with TRBJ2-3; 8 bases line up with TRBD1. In germline, CDR1 is MNHEY, CDR2 SMNVEV (reference sequence). Germline trimming cut 1 base from V and 14 bases from J; bases unmatched to any gene: 5. This CDR3 is built from 12 residues. The CDR3 nucleotides are TGTGCCAGCAGTTTATACAGGGACAGGATGTATTTT. It yields the protein CASSLYRDRMYF.

The V and J genes are TRBV27 and TRBJ2-1; D possibly corresponds to TRBD1 (6 bases). Germline V gene lookup returns CDR1 MNHEY and CDR2 SMNVEV (reference sequence). Trimming shortened V by 3 bases and J by 11 bases, and 17 bases separated the two germline ends. This CDR3 has 14 residues. The CDR3, as DNA: TGTGCCAGCAGTTTTGGGACAAACAGGCCCCAGCAGTTCTTC. This translates into CASSFGTNRPQQFF.

This clone was seen only a few times. The chain recombines TRBV4-3 with TRBJ1-5; D ambiguous. Between the trimmed V and J ends, which lost 0 bases and 7 bases, there was a span of 13 bases. The CDR3 totals 15 residues. Germline lookup yields CDR1 LGHNA and CDR2 YSLEER. The CDR3 coding sequence is TGCGCCAGCAGCCAAGAGCTCGGGGTCCGACAGCCCCAGCATTTT. The encoded protein is CASSQELGVRQPQHF.

This chain connects TRBV27 to TRBJ2-3; 9 bases match TRBD1. V lost 2 bases and J lost 2; bases outside the gene matches: 2. CDR3 length: 15 amino acids. Germline lookup yields CDR1 MNHEY and CDR2 SMNVEV (reference sequence). The DNA of the CDR3 is TGTGCCAGCAGTTTAAGGGACAGGGACACAGATACGCAGTATTTT. Translation: CASSLRDRDTDTQYF.

This clone was recorded only once. The chain is built from TRBV18 and TRBJ2-2; 7 nucleotides match TRBD1. Germline loops: CDR1 KGHSH, CDR2 LQKENI. The V gene end was trimmed by 1 base and the J gene end by 6 bases; junction bases not matched to a gene: 2. The CDR3 sequence is 14 residues long. The CDR3 DNA sequence: TGTGCCAGCTCACCACTACAGGGGTCCGGGGAGCTGTTTTTT. It specifies CASSPLQGSGELFF.

The chain couples TRBV18 to TRBJ2-1; 9 bases agree with TRBD1. Germline lookup yields CDR1 KGHSH and CDR2 LQKENI. CDR3 size: 14 residues. The J segment lost 8 bases and the V segment lost 4 bases, leaving 6 bases of the junction unmatched. This CDR3 is CASSRKQGAYEQFF. In DNA, the CDR3 is TGTGCCAGCTCACGAAAACAGGGGGCCTATGAGCAGTTCTTC. The whole variable domain, filled in from reference TRBV18 and TRBJ2-1, reads NAGVMQNPRHLVRRRGQEARLRCSPMKGHSHVYWYRQLPEEGLKFMVYLQKENIIDESGMPKERFSAEFPKEGPSILRIQQVVRGDSAAYFCASSRKQGAYEQFFGPGTRLTVL.

This chain uses TRBV19 with TRBJ1-1; D remains unclear. Trimming removed 7 bases at V and 3 bases at J, with 12 bases between. The CDR3 has 13 residues. Germline loops: CDR1 LNHDA, CDR2 SQIVND (reference sequence). The CDR3 coding sequence is TGTGCCAGTACTTCCCCGGGGTACACTGAAGCTTTCTTT. It encodes CASTSPGYTEAFF.

Worth noting for this clone: The same CDR3 also results from other DNA sequences found in this sample. The V and J genes are TRBV3-1 (or the pseudogene TRBV3-2) and TRBJ1-6, with 7 bases that match TRBD1. Germline V gives CDR1 LGHDT, CDR2 YNNKEL (reference sequence). This CDR3 is 14 amino acids long. The trim removed 1 base at V and 7 bases at J, leaving 1 base unmatched. CDR3 in DNA: TGTGCCAGCAGCCAAGCACAGGGGAATTCACCCCTCCACTTT. It specifies CASSQAQGNSPLHF.

This clone was counted a few times. The chain links TRBV19 to TRBJ1-5, with a tentative D call TRBD1 (6 bases). The CDR3 loop spans 16 amino acids. V was clipped by 4 bases and J by 4 bases, with 17 bases between them. CDR1 LNHDA and CDR2 SQIVND come from the germline V gene (reference sequence). In nucleotides, the CDR3 is TGTGCCAGTAGTACGGGTGGACAGCTGGTAAATCAGCCCCAGCATTTT. It encodes CASSTGGQLVNQPQHF.